The clone carrying this T cell receptor (beta chain) was picked up one time. Trimming pared 7 bases from V and 5 bases from J, leaving 17 bases between. Germline values: CDR1 DFQATT, CDR2 SNEGSKA (reference sequence). The CDR3 is 13 amino acids. The data stem from a study of blood T cells in healthy people across ages. For the second PCR, which ran for roughly 6 to 11 cycles, a sample-barcoded 5' primer and a J-beta primer mix were used. Using its own MiXCR run on the 5' RACE reads, TCRdb lists one record per CDR3 protein. Of approximately 690,000 distinct CDR3 sequences in the sample, roughly 50% were seen once.

This receptor was identified in a man in his sixties in good health. Sequencing was carried out using blood. The chain carries TRBV20-1 and TRBJ1-1; a possible D gene is TRBD1 (5 bases). The CDR3 protein is CSVQGGGWTEAFF. DNA for the CDR3: TGCAGTGTTCAGGGTGGGGGATGGACTGAAGCTTTCTTT.